These 8 T cell receptor beta chains came from one sample sequenced in a study of T cell responses to AZD1222 COVID-19 vaccine (dated by TCRdb to the early 2020s). This specimen's time point label, interpreted: baseline before first vaccination. The library was generated by the immunoSEQ multiplex PCR assay. TCRdb limited this immuneACCESS table to in-frame rearrangements with V and J called. A share of clones is missing; checked studies link under half to unresolved V genes, and the rest is unexplained. In this sample the table shows some 150,000 clones, roughly 91% of which occur a single time. The ten largest clones take up over 7.5% of the sample. Source: peripheral blood, taken on day 0 of AZD1222 vaccination. The receptors stem from an adult in good health.

J is TRBJ1-3 and V is TRBV5-1; 7 positions agree with TRBD1. Looked up from germline, CDR1 is SGHRS and CDR2 is YFSETQ. This CDR3 has 16 residues. V was pared by 4 bases and J by 0 bases, with 7 bases of the junction left unmatched. The CDR3 is CASSTRGLYSGNTIYF. The CDR3 DNA reads TGCGCCAGCAGCACGAGGGGGCTATACTCTGGAAACACCATATATTTT.

The J gene is TRBJ1-5, the V gene TRBV19; D perhaps matches TRBD1 (5 bases). V shed 5 bases and J shed 6 bases, with 26 bases lying between them. Germline CDR1 is LNHDA and CDR2 is SQIVND (reference sequence). The CDR3 runs to 18 residues. Here the CDR3 reads CASSRFLAGTGSFQPQHF. CDR3 sequence (DNA): TGTGCCAGTAGTCGGTTTTTAGCCGGGACGGGGAGTTTTCAGCCCCAGCATTTT.

This chain joins TRBV18 and TRBJ1-6, with D unresolved. The ends were cut back, 2 bases at V and 5 bases at J, with 7 bases in the middle. CDR3 length: 14 residues. Looked up from germline, CDR1 is KGHSH and CDR2 is LQKENI. The CDR3 sequence: CASSPNPDNSPLHF. CDR3 nucleotide sequence: TGTGCCAGCTCACCAAACCCGGATAATTCACCCCTCCACTTT.

The rearrangement joins TRBV6-5 to TRBJ2-2; D possibly corresponds to TRBD1 (5 bases). CDR3 size: 15 residues. Trimming stripped 6 bases from V and 2 bases from J, with 13 bases between. Germline CDR1 MNHEY, CDR2 SVGAGI. For the CDR3, the DNA is TGTGCCAGCAGGAGCGACAGTTACAACACCGGGGAGCTGTTTTTT. Residues: CASRSDSYNTGELFF.

V gene TRBV5-4 combines with J gene TRBJ2-1; no clear D gene. This CDR3 spans 11 amino acids. The V end lost 0 bases, the J end lost 8 bases, and 3 bases lay between the germline ends. Germline CDR1 is SGHNT and CDR2 is YYREEE (reference sequence). CDR3 region: CASSLEDEQFF. The CDR3 DNA follows: TGTGCCAGCAGCTTGGAGGATGAGCAGTTCTTC.

The gene calls are TRBV28 and TRBJ2-2; perhaps TRBD1 as D (6 bases). V was trimmed by 4 bases and J by 7 bases, leaving 13 bases between them. The CDR3 is 14 residues long. Looked up from germline, CDR1 is MDHEN and CDR2 is SYDVKM. The CDR3 DNA sequence: TGTGCCAGCAGTTCCTACGGGGACAACGGGGAGCTGTTTTTT. Amino acids: CASSSYGDNGELFF.

The chain couples TRBV9 to TRBJ2-3, with 10 nucleotides matching TRBD2. CDR1 and CDR2 from the germline V gene are SGDLS and YYNGEE. This CDR3 contains 16 residues. Unmatched junction bases numbered 3, after V lost 0 bases and J lost 2 bases. The CDR3 nucleotides read TGTGCCAGCAGCGTAGGCCTAGCGGGGGACACAGATACGCAGTATTTT. Translating it yields CASSVGLAGDTDTQYF.

The genes are TRBV5-5 and TRBJ1-2; unclear D gene. The CDR3 sequence is 13 residues long. V was pared by 5 bases and J by 3 bases, with 11 bases between. CDR1 is SGHKS and CDR2 is YYEKEE in the germline V gene (reference sequence). CDR3 amino acids: CASRETQYYGYTF. CDR3 coding DNA: TGTGCCAGCAGGGAGACTCAGTACTATGGCTACACCTTC.